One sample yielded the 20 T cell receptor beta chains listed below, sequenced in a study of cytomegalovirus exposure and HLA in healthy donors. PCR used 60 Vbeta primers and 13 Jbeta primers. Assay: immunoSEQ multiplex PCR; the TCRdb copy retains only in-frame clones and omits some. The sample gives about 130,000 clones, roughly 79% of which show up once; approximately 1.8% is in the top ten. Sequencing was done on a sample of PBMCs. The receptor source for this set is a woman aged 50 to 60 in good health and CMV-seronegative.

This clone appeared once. CDR3 protein: CASSSRDRRLYGYTF. The CDR3, as DNA: TGTGCCAGTAGTAGCCGGGACAGAAGGCTTTATGGCTACACCTTC. The gene calls are TRBV19 and TRBJ1-2, with 7 bases fitting TRBD1. Germline CDR1 is LNHDA and CDR2 is SQIVND (reference sequence). V was pared by 4 bases and J by 5 bases, with 10 bases of the junction left unmatched. The CDR3 length is 15 residues.

CDR3 sequence reads: CASSLKVRGGYEQYF. The CDR3 nucleotides read TGTGCCAGCAGTTTAAAGGTCAGGGGTGGCTACGAGCAGTACTTC. The chain combines TRBV27 with TRBJ2-7; D is possibly TRBD1 (6 bases). This CDR3 has 15 amino acids. Trimming took 2 bases from V and 3 from J, leaving 14 bases between them. Germline V lookup: CDR1 MNHEY, CDR2 SMNVEV (reference sequence).

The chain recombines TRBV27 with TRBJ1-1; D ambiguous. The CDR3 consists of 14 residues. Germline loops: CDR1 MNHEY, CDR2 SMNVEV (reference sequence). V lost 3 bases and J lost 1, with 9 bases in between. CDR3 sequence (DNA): TGTGCCAGCAGTTTCAGGAACCCGAACACTGAAGCTTTCTTT. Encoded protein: CASSFRNPNTEAFF.

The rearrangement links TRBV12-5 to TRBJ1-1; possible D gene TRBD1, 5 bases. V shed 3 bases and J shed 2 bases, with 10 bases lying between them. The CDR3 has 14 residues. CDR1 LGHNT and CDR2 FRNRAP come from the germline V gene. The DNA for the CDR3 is TGTGCTAGTGGTTTCGACAGCCCCAACACTGAAGCTTTCTTT. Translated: CASGFDSPNTEAFF.

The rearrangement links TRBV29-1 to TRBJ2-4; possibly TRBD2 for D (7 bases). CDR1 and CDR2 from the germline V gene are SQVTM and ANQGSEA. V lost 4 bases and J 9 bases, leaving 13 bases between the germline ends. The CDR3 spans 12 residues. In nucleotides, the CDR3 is TGCAGCGTTGTAGAGGGAGGGGGCATTCAGTACTTC. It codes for CSVVEGGGIQYF.

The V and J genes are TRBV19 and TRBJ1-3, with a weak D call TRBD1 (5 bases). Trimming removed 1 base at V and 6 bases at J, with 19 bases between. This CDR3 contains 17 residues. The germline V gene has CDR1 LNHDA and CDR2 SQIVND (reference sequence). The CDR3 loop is CASSIVSGGKKENTIYF. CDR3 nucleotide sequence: TGTGCCAGTAGTATAGTAAGTGGGGGGAAAAAAGAAAACACCATATATTTT.

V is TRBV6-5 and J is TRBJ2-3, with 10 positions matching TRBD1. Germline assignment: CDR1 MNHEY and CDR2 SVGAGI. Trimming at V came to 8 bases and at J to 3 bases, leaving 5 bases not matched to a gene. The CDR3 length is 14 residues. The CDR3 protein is CASRWTGGTDTQYF. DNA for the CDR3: TGTGCCAGCCGCTGGACAGGGGGGACAGATACGCAGTATTTT.

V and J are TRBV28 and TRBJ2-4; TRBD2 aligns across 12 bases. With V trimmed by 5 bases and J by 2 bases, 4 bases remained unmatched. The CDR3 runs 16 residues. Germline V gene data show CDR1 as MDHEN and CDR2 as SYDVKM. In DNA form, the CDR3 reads TGTGCCAGCAGTGAGACTAGCGGGAGCTCCAAAAACATTCAGTACTTC. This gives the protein CASSETSGSSKNIQYF.

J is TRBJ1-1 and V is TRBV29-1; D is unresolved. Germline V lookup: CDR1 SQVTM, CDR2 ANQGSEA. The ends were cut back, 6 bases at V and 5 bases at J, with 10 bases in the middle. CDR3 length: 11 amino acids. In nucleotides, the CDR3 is TGCAGCGTGGGTCAGGCAACTGAAGCTTTCTTT. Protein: CSVGQATEAFF.

CDR3 sequence reads: CAWSRQAGQPQHF. In nucleotides, the CDR3 is TGTGCCTGGAGTCGACAGGCAGGTCAGCCCCAGCATTTT. The chain recombines TRBV30 with TRBJ1-5; D is perhaps TRBD1 (6 bases). Per the germline V gene, CDR1 is GTSNPN and CDR2 is SVGIG (reference sequence). Between the trimmed V and J ends, which lost 2 bases and 6 bases, there was a span of 11 bases. The CDR3 extends over 13 amino acids.

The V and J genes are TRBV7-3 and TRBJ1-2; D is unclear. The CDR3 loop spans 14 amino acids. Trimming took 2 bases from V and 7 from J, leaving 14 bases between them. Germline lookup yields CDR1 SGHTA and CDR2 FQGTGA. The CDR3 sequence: CASSLDSRGGGYTF. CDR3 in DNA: TGTGCCAGCAGCTTAGATTCCCGGGGAGGTGGCTACACCTTC.

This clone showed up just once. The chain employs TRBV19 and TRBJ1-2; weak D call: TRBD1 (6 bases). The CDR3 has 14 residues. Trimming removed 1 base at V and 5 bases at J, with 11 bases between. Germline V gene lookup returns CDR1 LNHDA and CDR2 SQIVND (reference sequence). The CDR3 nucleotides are TGTGCCAGTAGTATAGCTCGACAGGTATATGGCTACACCTTC. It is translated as CASSIARQVYGYTF.

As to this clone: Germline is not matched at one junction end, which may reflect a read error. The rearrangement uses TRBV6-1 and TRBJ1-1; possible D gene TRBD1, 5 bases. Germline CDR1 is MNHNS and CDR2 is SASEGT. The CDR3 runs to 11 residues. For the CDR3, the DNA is TGTGCCAGCAGTGGTAAACAGGATGGGATATTT. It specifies CASSGKQDGIF.

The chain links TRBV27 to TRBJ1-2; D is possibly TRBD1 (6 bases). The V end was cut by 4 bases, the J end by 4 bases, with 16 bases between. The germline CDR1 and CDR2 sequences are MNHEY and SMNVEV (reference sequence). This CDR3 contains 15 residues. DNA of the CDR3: TGTGCCAGCAGTTCAGCAGACAGGCAGAGCTATGGCTACACCTTC. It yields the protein CASSSADRQSYGYTF.

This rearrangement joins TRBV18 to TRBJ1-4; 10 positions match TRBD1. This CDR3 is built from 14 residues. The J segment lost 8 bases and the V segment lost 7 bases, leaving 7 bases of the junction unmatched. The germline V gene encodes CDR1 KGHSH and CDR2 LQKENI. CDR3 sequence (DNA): TGTGCCAGCTTACCCGGGACAGGGGTAGAAAAACTGTTTTTT. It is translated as CASLPGTGVEKLFF.

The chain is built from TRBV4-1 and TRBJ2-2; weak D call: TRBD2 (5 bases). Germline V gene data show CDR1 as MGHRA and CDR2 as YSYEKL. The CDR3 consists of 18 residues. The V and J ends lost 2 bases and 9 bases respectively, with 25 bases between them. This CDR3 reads CASSQYLMDAGLPRELFF. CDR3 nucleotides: TGCGCCAGCAGCCAATATCTTATGGACGCTGGACTGCCTCGGGAGCTGTTTTTT.

The CDR3 bases are TGTGCCAGCAGTGGTCTCGGGCTAGCGGTCAACACCGGGGAGCTGTTTTTT. Translated, it gives CASSGLGLAVNTGELFF. The V gene is TRBV6-1, the J gene TRBJ2-2; 7 bases map to TRBD2. With 4 bases clipped from V and 2 bases from J, the junction kept 10 bases outside the gene matches. The CDR3 runs 17 residues. Germline V CDR1 and CDR2: MNHNS, SASEGT.

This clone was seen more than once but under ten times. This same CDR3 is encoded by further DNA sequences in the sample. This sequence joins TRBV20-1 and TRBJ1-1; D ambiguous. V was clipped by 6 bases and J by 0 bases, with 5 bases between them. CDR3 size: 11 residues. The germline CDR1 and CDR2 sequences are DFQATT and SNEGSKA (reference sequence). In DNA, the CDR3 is TGCAGTGCCCCATTGAACACTGAAGCTTTCTTT. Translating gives CSAPLNTEAFF.

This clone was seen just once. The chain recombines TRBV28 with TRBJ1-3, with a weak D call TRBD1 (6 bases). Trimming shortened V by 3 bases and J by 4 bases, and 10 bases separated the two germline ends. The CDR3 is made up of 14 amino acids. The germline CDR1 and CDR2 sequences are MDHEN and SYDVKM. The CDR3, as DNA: TGTGCCAGCAGTTTCTCGACAGGAGGAAACACCATATATTTT. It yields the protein CASSFSTGGNTIYF. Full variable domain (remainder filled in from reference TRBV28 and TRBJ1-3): DVKVTQSSRYLVKRTGEKVFLECVQDMDHENMFWYRQDPGLGLRLIYFSYDVKMKEKGDIPEGYSVSREKKERFSLILESASTNQTSMYLCASSFSTGGNTIYFGEGSWLTVV.

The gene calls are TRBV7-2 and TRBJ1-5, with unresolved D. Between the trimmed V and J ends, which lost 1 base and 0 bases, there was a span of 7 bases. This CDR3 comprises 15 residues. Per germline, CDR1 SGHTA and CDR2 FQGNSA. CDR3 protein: CASSLDGDSNQPQHF. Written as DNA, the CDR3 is TGTGCCAGCAGCTTAGACGGGGATAGCAATCAGCCCCAGCATTTT.